The 6 T cell receptor beta chains in this list originate from one sample, sequenced in a study of glioma-infiltrating T cells. The iRepertoire nested amplicon-rescue multiplex PCR amplified TCR alpha and beta CDR3s from RNA. TCRdb reprocessed the multiplex PCR reads with MiXCR, giving one entry per CDR3 protein. The data show more than 300,000 distinct CDR3 sequences, with around 38% seen just once and more than 10% held by the top ten. Sequenced material: glioma tissue, nonneoplastic brain tissue, or PBMCs (not recorded which). The receptors were gathered from a human donor with low-grade glioma or glioblastoma, undergoing nonglioma brain surgery, or in good health (not recorded which).

Comment on this clonotype: A junction end diverges from the germline sequence, so it may reflect a read error. V and J are TRBV7-7 and TRBJ2-1; tentatively, D is TRBD2 (5 bases). The CDR3 is 16 amino acids. The V gene's germline CDR1 is SSHAT and CDR2 FNYEAQ (reference sequence). CDR3 region: CASSASADGGPYEQFF. As DNA, the CDR3 is TGTGCTAGCAGCGCCTCAGCGGACGGAGGACCCTATGAGCAGTTCTTC.

In its sample, this clonotype was seen a few times. This chain links TRBV4-3 with TRBJ2-7; D possibly corresponds to TRBD1 (6 bases). CDR3 length: 14 residues. Germline CDR1 and CDR2: LGHNA and YSLEER. Trimming left V 3 bases short and J 3 bases short, with 12 bases between. CDR3 DNA: TGCGCCAGCAGCCAGGGGGCTCAGGGCTACGAGCAGTACTTC. Translating it yields CASSQGAQGYEQYF.

A single count supports this clonotype. An end of the junction differs from the germline gene, which may be a read error. The chain links TRBV19 to TRBJ1-1, with D uncertain. This CDR3 has 12 residues. The germline gives CDR1 LNHDA, CDR2 SQIVND (reference sequence). The CDR3 loop is CATKVGNTEASF. The DNA of the CDR3 is TGTGCCACCAAGGTGGGGAACACTGAAGCTTCCTTT.

Of note for this clonotype: Since a much larger clone is just one base distant, this may be a read error. CDR3 sequence reads: CASSLAGGLSNYNEQLF. The CDR3 DNA follows: TGTGCCAGCAGCTTAGCGGGAGGCCTCTCCAACTACAATGAGCAGCTCTTC. The chain carries TRBV7-2 and TRBJ2-1; possible D gene TRBD2, 6 bases. This CDR3 comprises 17 residues. Germline assignment: CDR1 SGHTA and CDR2 FQGNSA.

Turning to this clonotype: One junction end does not reproduce the germline sequence, and a read error may be involved. The V and J genes are TRBV10-2 and TRBJ2-1, with D tentatively TRBD2 (7 bases). The germline gives CDR1 WSHSY, CDR2 SAAADI. This CDR3 spans 13 amino acids. The CDR3 is CATQRGGRDEQFF. CDR3 coding DNA: TGTGCCACGCAGAGGGGGGGTCGGGATGAGCAGTTCTTC.

The chain links TRBV6-2 or TRBV6-3 to TRBJ1-3, with a tentative D call TRBD1 (6 bases). The CDR3 has 19 residues. Germline-derived CDR1 and CDR2 are MNHEY and SVGEGT. The ends were cut back, 0 bases at V and 0 bases at J, with 18 bases in the middle. DNA for the CDR3: TGTGCCAGCAGTTACTCGAGACGTCGGGACACCATCTCTGGAAACACCATATATTTT. Its translation is CASSYSRRRDTISGNTIYF.